This T cell receptor (beta chain) was identified in a study of blood T cell repertoires in COVID-19. Study details: The samples span acute and convalescent COVID-19 from the United States, Italy and Spain. Nucleic acid was either cDNA or gDNA, and it came from T cells, B-cell-depleted T cells, or PBMCs.

Under the authors' procedure: Amplifying reference gene primers gave estimates of nucleated cell counts. Generated by immunoSEQ multiplex PCR, the TCRdb table keeps only in-frame clones and is missing some. V and J calls and clone size are as listed in that table; D and trimming were resolved from the DNA. The repertoire holds around 180,000 clones, with 70% to 90% as singletons. Only one count was recorded for this clone. Germline V lookup: CDR1 MNHEY, CDR2 SMNVEV (reference sequence). There are 18 residues in the CDR3. V dropped 2 bases and J dropped 0; count of bases not matched to a gene: 6. The sequence was collected from an elderly woman with acute or convalescent COVID-19. The chain carries TRBV27 and TRBJ2-2; TRBD2 matches 10 bases. The sample was peripheral blood. The CDR3, as DNA: TGTGCCAGCAGTTTAGTCTCTAGCGGGGGCTCGAACACCGGGGAGCTGTTTTTT. This encodes CASSLVSSGGSNTGELFF.